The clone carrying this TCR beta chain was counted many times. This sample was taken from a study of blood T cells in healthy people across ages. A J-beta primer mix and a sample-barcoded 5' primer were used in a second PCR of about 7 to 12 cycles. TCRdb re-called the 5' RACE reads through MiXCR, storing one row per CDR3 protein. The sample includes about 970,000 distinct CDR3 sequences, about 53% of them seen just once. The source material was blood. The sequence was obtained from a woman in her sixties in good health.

This CDR3 reads CASRPSGRSSTQYF. The DNA for the CDR3 is TGTGCCAGCAGGCCTAGCGGGAGGTCAAGTACGCAGTATTTT. The chain couples TRBV2 to TRBJ2-3; 11 bases are a match to TRBD2. Germline V lookup: CDR1 SNHLY, CDR2 FYNNEI. V trimming: 6 bases; J trimming: 8 bases; junction bases outside the gene matches: 7. The CDR3 length is 14 residues.